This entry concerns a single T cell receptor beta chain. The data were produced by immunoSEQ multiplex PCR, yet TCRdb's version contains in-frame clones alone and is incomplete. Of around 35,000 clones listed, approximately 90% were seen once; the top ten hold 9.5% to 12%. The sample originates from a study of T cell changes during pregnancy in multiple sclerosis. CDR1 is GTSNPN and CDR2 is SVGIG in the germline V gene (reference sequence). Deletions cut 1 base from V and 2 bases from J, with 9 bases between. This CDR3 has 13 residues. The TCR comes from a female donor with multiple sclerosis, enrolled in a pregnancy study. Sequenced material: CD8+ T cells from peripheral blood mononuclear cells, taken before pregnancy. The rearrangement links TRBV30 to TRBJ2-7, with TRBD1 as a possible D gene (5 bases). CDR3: CAWSAGRAYEQYF. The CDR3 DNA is TGTGCCTGGAGTGCTGGCAGGGCCTACGAGCAGTACTTC.